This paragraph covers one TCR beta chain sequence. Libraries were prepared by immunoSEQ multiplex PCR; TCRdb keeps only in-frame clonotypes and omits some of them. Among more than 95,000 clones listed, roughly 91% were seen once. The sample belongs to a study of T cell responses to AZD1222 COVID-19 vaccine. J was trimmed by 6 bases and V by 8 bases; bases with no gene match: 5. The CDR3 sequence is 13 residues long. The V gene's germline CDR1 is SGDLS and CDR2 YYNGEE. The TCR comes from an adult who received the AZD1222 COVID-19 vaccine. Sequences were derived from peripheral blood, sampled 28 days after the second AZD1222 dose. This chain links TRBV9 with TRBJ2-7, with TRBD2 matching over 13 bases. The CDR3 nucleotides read TGTGCCAGAACACTAGCGGGGGGGCGCGAGCAGTACTTC. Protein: CARTLAGGREQYF.